Below are 32 T cell receptor beta chains sequenced from a single sample in a study of cytomegalovirus exposure and HLA in healthy donors. The protocol was immunoSEQ multiplex PCR, while the TCRdb copy is restricted to in-frame clones and leaves out a portion. The table includes roughly 150,000 clones, almost 85% detected once. The sequenced material came from PBMCs. The receptors were sampled from a man aged 25 to 45 in good health and CMV-seropositive.

This clone is a singleton in its sample. The rearrangement joins TRBV5-1 to TRBJ1-5, with unresolved D. Germline V gene data show CDR1 as SGHRS and CDR2 as YFSETQ. The CDR3 totals 14 residues. V was pared by 5 bases and J by 5 bases, with 14 bases between. CDR3 coding DNA: TGCGCCAGCAGTACAACCGGAGGAGATCAGCCCCAGCATTTT. Its protein is CASSTTGGDQPQHF.

This clone was seen only once. V is TRBV6-5 and J is TRBJ2-5, with 7 nucleotides matching TRBD2. The CDR3 has 11 amino acids. Germline V gene data show CDR1 as MNHEY and CDR2 as SVGAGI. Trimming removed 6 bases from V and 7 bases from J; junction bases left unmatched: 2. Here the CDR3 DNA reads TGTGCCAGCAGGGGAGGGTGGACCCAGTACTTC. This encodes CASRGGWTQYF.

The chain is built from TRBV28 and TRBJ2-2; 8 bases map to TRBD2. The germline V gene encodes CDR1 MDHEN and CDR2 SYDVKM. The CDR3 is 16 amino acids. Trimming took 2 bases from V and 5 from J; bases not matched to a gene: 7. This CDR3 is CASSLDLAGWTGELFF. The CDR3 region has the DNA TGTGCCAGCAGTTTAGATTTAGCGGGGTGGACCGGGGAGCTGTTTTTT.

J is TRBJ2-4 and V is TRBV7-2; 11 nucleotides line up with TRBD2. After removal of 5 bases from V and 6 bases from J, the junction contained 6 bases not matched to a gene. Germline V gives CDR1 SGHTA, CDR2 FQGNSA. This CDR3 has 15 residues. The CDR3 sequence: CASSHSGGARNIQYF. The CDR3 nucleotides read TGTGCCAGCAGCCATAGCGGGGGGGCACGAAACATTCAGTACTTC. Variable domain in full (rest from reference TRBV7-2 and TRBJ2-4): GAGVSQSPSNKVTEKGKDVELRCDPISGHTALYWYRQSLGQGLEFLIYFQGNSAPDKSGLPSDRFSAERTGGSVSTLTIQRTQQEDSAVYLCASSHSGGARNIQYFGAGTRLSVL.

The V and J genes are TRBV7-9 and TRBJ1-1, with D possibly TRBD1 on 6 matching bases. Germline CDR1 reads SEHNR; CDR2 reads FQNEAQ (reference sequence). Trimming cost V 6 bases and J 1 base, with 12 bases left between them. The CDR3 extends over 14 amino acids. The CDR3 sequence: CASRVGGENTEAFF. CDR3 DNA: TGTGCCAGCAGGGTAGGGGGGGAGAACACTGAAGCTTTCTTT.

This clone was observed a few times. The rearrangement links TRBV7-7 to TRBJ2-2; D not resolved. Germline V gene data show CDR1 as SSHAT and CDR2 as FNYEAQ (reference sequence). The V gene lost 1 base and the J gene lost 4 bases, with 10 bases spanning the gap. The CDR3 has 15 residues. Written as DNA, the CDR3 is TGTGCCAGCAGCTTAGAGGCAGGTTTCACCGGGGAGCTGTTTTTT. It codes for CASSLEAGFTGELFF.

The CDR3 here is CAISAGTANTEAFF. CDR3 coding DNA: TGTGCCATCAGCGCCGGGACAGCGAACACTGAAGCTTTCTTT. The chain recombines TRBV10-3 with TRBJ1-1; 7 bases map to TRBD1. V trimming: 6 bases; J trimming: 1 base; junction bases outside the gene matches: 5. The CDR3 loop spans 14 amino acids. Germline V gene lookup returns CDR1 ENHRY and CDR2 SYGVKD.

This clone has a single count. Germline is not matched at one junction end, which may reflect a read error. V gene TRBV10-3 combines with J gene TRBJ1-6; weak D call: TRBD1 (5 bases). The CDR3 covers 14 residues. Per the germline V gene, CDR1 is ENHRY and CDR2 is SYGVKD. The CDR3 reads CASSTTGENSPLHF. DNA for the CDR3: TGTGCCAGCAGTACTACAGGAGAAAATTCACCCCTCCACTTT.

The rearrangement links TRBV6-5 to TRBJ2-1, with TRBD2 matching over 12 bases. The germline V gene encodes CDR1 MNHEY and CDR2 SVGAGI. V was pared by 7 bases and J by 9 bases, with 10 bases of the junction left unmatched. This CDR3 has 15 amino acids. The CDR3 DNA sequence: TGTGCCAGCACCCAGACTAGCGGGAGCGGTAGTGAGCAGTTCTTC. Translation: CASTQTSGSGSEQFF.

The V gene is TRBV20-1, the J gene TRBJ2-2; no reliable D call. The V gene's germline CDR1 is DFQATT and CDR2 SNEGSKA (reference sequence). This CDR3 has 11 residues. V was pared by 6 bases and J by 1 base, with 3 bases between. CDR3 in amino acids: CSARNTGELFF. CDR3 coding DNA: TGCAGTGCCAGGAACACCGGGGAGCTGTTTTTT.

The V and J genes are TRBV7-3 and TRBJ2-2, with a possible D match to TRBD2 (5 bases). This CDR3 comprises 14 residues. In germline, CDR1 is SGHTA, CDR2 FQGTGA. The V gene lost 5 bases and the J gene lost 8 bases, with 15 bases spanning the gap. CDR3 protein: CASSPRTAGGELFF. CDR3 DNA sequence: TGTGCCAGCAGCCCCCGGACTGCGGGTGGGGAGCTGTTTTTT.

J is TRBJ1-1 and V is TRBV7-9; D is perhaps TRBD1 (6 bases). Germline V lookup: CDR1 SEHNR, CDR2 FQNEAQ (reference sequence). The length of the CDR3 is 15 residues. Trimming left V 5 bases short and J 1 base short, with 14 bases between. The CDR3 protein is CASSLTGRANTEAFF. In DNA form, the CDR3 reads TGTGCCAGCAGCCTCACAGGGCGCGCGAACACTGAAGCTTTCTTT.

The rearrangement uses TRBV2 and TRBJ2-1, with TRBD2 matching over 7 bases. The CDR3 is 15 amino acids. Germline lookup yields CDR1 SNHLY and CDR2 FYNNEI. J gave up 4 bases and V 7 bases, and 10 bases lay outside the gene matches. CDR3: CASKGERGPYNEQFF. Here the CDR3 DNA reads TGTGCCAGCAAGGGCGAGCGGGGCCCTTACAATGAGCAGTTCTTC.

The chain joins TRBV6-5 to TRBJ2-1, with 9 bases matching TRBD1. The germline V gene encodes CDR1 MNHEY and CDR2 SVGAGI. The CDR3 extends over 12 amino acids. J gave up 7 bases and V 5 bases, and 0 bases lay outside the gene matches. The CDR3 sequence is CASSDRGNEQFF. The CDR3 region has the DNA TGTGCCAGCAGTGACAGGGGGAATGAGCAGTTCTTC.

This rearrangement joins TRBV9 to TRBJ2-7; tentative D call: TRBD1 (6 bases). Trimming stripped 4 bases from V and 2 bases from J, with 13 bases between. The CDR3 is 14 residues long. Germline assignment: CDR1 SGDLS and CDR2 YYNGEE. CDR3 DNA sequence: TGTGCCAGCAGCCCGGACAGTTCAGCCTACGAGCAGTACTTC. This sequence encodes CASSPDSSAYEQYF.

This sequence joins TRBV5-6 and TRBJ2-1; 8 nucleotides match TRBD2. Germline V gene lookup returns CDR1 SGHDT and CDR2 YYEEEE. The junction had 1 base not matched to a gene; V was cut back by 0 bases and J by 2 bases. The CDR3 is made up of 15 amino acids. The CDR3 coding sequence is TGTGCCAGCAGCTTGGCGGGAGGGGCCTACAATGAGCAGTTCTTC. Amino acids: CASSLAGGAYNEQFF.

The chain recombines TRBV28 with TRBJ1-6; 7 positions match TRBD1. The CDR3 is 16 residues long. The V and J ends lost 5 bases and 0 bases, in that order; junction bases with no gene match: 4. Germline V lookup: CDR1 MDHEN, CDR2 SYDVKM. CDR3 DNA sequence: TGTGCCAGCAGTGGGACAGTGATCTCCTATAATTCACCCCTCCACTTT. Protein product: CASSGTVISYNSPLHF.

This chain connects TRBV11-2 to TRBJ2-1; 8 bases fit TRBD2. The CDR3 is 16 residues long. Germline values: CDR1 SGHAT, CDR2 FQNNGV. J gave up 0 bases and V 5 bases, and 6 bases lay outside the gene matches. The CDR3 nucleotides read TGTGCCAGCAGCGCCCGACTAGCGAACTCCTACAATGAGCAGTTCTTC. This codes for CASSARLANSYNEQFF.

The DNA of the CDR3 is TGTGCCAGCAGTTACAGGAGAAGAGGGAACGAGCAGTACTTC. Translating it yields CASSYRRRGNEQYF. The V gene is TRBV6-5, the J gene TRBJ2-7; D possibly corresponds to TRBD2 (5 bases). The CDR3 is 14 amino acids. The ends were cut back, 2 bases at V and 5 bases at J, with 13 bases in the middle. Germline loops: CDR1 MNHEY, CDR2 SVGAGI.

This chain links TRBV30 with TRBJ1-5, with no clear D. This CDR3 comprises 13 residues. In germline, CDR1 is GTSNPN, CDR2 SVGIG (reference sequence). The V gene lost 7 bases and the J gene lost 2 bases, with 12 bases spanning the gap. The CDR3: CAYDLAGNQPQHF. The CDR3 DNA is TGTGCCTACGACTTAGCGGGCAATCAGCCCCAGCATTTT.

V and J are TRBV28 and TRBJ1-5; 8 nucleotides align to TRBD1. CDR1 and CDR2 (germline): MDHEN, SYDVKM. V was clipped by 5 bases and J by 7 bases; unmatched bases: 7. The CDR3 is 14 amino acids. The CDR3 DNA follows: TGTGCCAGCAGTACGACAGGGGTACGGCAGCCCCAGCATTTT. Its protein product is CASSTTGVRQPQHF.

The V and J genes are TRBV30 and TRBJ2-7; 13 bases fit TRBD2. Unmatched junction bases numbered 9, after V lost 1 base and J lost 9 bases. The CDR3 covers 15 residues. Per germline, CDR1 GTSNPN and CDR2 SVGIG (reference sequence). CDR3 residues: CAWSGTSGRALGQYF. The CDR3, as DNA: TGTGCCTGGAGTGGAACTAGCGGGAGGGCCCTCGGGCAGTACTTC.

The CDR3 DNA reads TGTGCCAGCAGTCTCAGCGGGAGGTTAGACGAGCAGTACTTC. Protein sequence: CASSLSGRLDEQYF. The chain is built from TRBV2 and TRBJ2-7; 9 nucleotides align to TRBD2. From germline, CDR1 is SNHLY and CDR2 FYNNEI. Germline trimming cut 5 bases from V and 5 bases from J; bases unmatched to any gene: 7. The CDR3 length is 14 residues. The whole variable domain, filled in from reference TRBV2 and TRBJ2-7, reads EPEVTQTPSHQVTQMGQEVILRCVPISNHLYFYWYRQILGQKVEFLVSFYNNEISEKSEIFDDQFSVERPDGSNFTLKIRSTKLEDSAMYFCASSLSGRLDEQYFGPGTRLTVT.

The CDR3 nucleotides are TGTGCCACCAGCGAGTTGGGGGCGGGCACCGGGGAGCTGTTTTTT. It codes for CATSELGAGTGELFF. The genes are TRBV15 and TRBJ2-2, with D tentatively TRBD1 (6 bases). The germline V gene has CDR1 LNHNV and CDR2 YYDKDF (reference sequence). The CDR3 is 15 residues long. V was cut by 5 bases and J by 4 bases, with 14 bases left in between. Based on the CDR3 plus reference TRBV15 and TRBJ2-2, the full variable domain is DAMVIQNPRYQVTQFGKPVTLSCSQTLNHNVMYWYQQKSSQAPKLLFHYYDKDFNNEADTPDNFQSRRPNTSFCFLDIRSPGLGDTAMYLCATSELGAGTGELFFGEGSRLTVL.

V usage is TRBV6-6 and J usage is TRBJ2-1, with 8 bases identical to TRBD2. V dropped 2 bases and J dropped 13; count of bases not matched to a gene: 10. Germline CDR1 reads MNHNY; CDR2 reads SVGAGI (reference sequence). The CDR3 is 14 amino acids. CDR3 coding DNA: TGTGCCAGCAGTTACGGATCCCTACTAGCGGAACAGTTCTTC. Translating it yields CASSYGSLLAEQFF.

The chain is built from TRBV6-5 and TRBJ2-1, with a possible D match to TRBD1 (5 bases). The CDR3 sequence is 14 residues long. The V end lost 0 bases, the J end lost 4 bases, and 7 bases lay between the germline ends. Germline V gene data show CDR1 as MNHEY and CDR2 as SVGAGI. The CDR3 DNA follows: TGTGCCAGCAGTTACTCCGACAGTTACAATGAGCAGTTCTTC. Translated: CASSYSDSYNEQFF.

In its sample, this clone was seen once. The rearrangement links TRBV5-1 to TRBJ2-1; 13 bases align to TRBD2. The CDR3 spans 16 residues. Germline values: CDR1 SGHRS, CDR2 YFSETQ. V lost 4 bases to trimming and J lost 9 bases; unmatched junction nucleotides: 10. The CDR3 loop reads CASSPTGTSGTFEQFF. The DNA of the CDR3 is TGCGCCAGCAGCCCAACCGGGACTAGCGGGACTTTTGAGCAGTTCTTC.

J is TRBJ2-2 and V is TRBV7-2; 9 nucleotides match TRBD1. CDR1 is SGHTA and CDR2 is FQGNSA in the germline V gene. CDR3 length: 15 residues. The J segment lost 7 bases and the V segment lost 3 bases, leaving 6 bases of the junction unmatched. CDR3 nucleotides: TGTGCCAGCAGCTTTCGACAGGGGGTGAACGGGGAGCTGTTTTTT. Residues: CASSFRQGVNGELFF.

The chain uses TRBV6-5 and TRBJ2-7; 11 bases map to TRBD1. The CDR3 is 14 residues long. Germline V gives CDR1 MNHEY, CDR2 SVGAGI. Germline trimming cut 6 bases from V and 4 bases from J; bases unmatched to any gene: 5. As DNA, the CDR3 is TGTGCCAGCAGAAAAGGGACAGGGGGGTACGAGCAGTACTTC. It encodes CASRKGTGGYEQYF.

The J gene is TRBJ1-6, the V gene TRBV7-3, with D possibly matching TRBD1 (6 bases). Germline-derived CDR1 and CDR2 are SGHTA and FQGTGA. CDR3 length: 13 amino acids. The V end was cut by 5 bases, the J end by 8 bases, with 10 bases between. CDR3 coding DNA: TGTGCCAGCAGCCTACACAGGGATTCACCCCTCCACTTT. It encodes CASSLHRDSPLHF.

This sequence joins TRBV6-1 and TRBJ2-1, with a weak D call TRBD2 (6 bases). Germline CDR1 is MNHNS and CDR2 is SASEGT. The CDR3 covers 17 residues. The V and J ends lost 2 bases and 6 bases respectively, with 20 bases between them. The CDR3 spells CASSEWPSVTQGNEQFF. The CDR3 nucleotides read TGTGCCAGCAGTGAATGGCCTAGCGTTACCCAGGGCAATGAGCAGTTCTTC.

The chain combines TRBV6-4 with TRBJ2-5; 8 bases match TRBD2. Losses at the gene ends were 2 bases for V and 1 base for J; bases not matched to a gene: 3. The length of the CDR3 is 15 residues. Germline CDR1 and CDR2: MRHNA and SNTAGT. The CDR3 DNA follows: TGTGCCAGCAGTGACGTGGCGGGGGGCCAAGAGACCCAGTACTTC. The encoded protein is CASSDVAGGQETQYF.